This entry lists 26 T cell receptor beta chains sequenced from one sample in a study of cytomegalovirus exposure and HLA in healthy donors. With 60 Vbeta and 13 Jbeta primers, the PCR was carried out. Assay: immunoSEQ multiplex PCR; the TCRdb copy retains only in-frame clones and omits some. The sample has 90,000 or so clones; nearly 80% are singletons. The sample comprised PBMCs. The source of these receptors is a woman aged 50 to 65 in good health and CMV-seropositive.

J is TRBJ1-1 and V is TRBV7-9, with D possibly TRBD1 on 5 matching bases. Trimming left V 5 bases short and J 4 bases short, with 17 bases between. The CDR3 has 15 amino acids. CDR1 is SEHNR, CDR2 FQNEAQ, per germline (reference sequence). In DNA form, the CDR3 reads TGTGCCAGCAGCGCCTCTGTCGGCGGGGGCACTGAAGCTTTCTTT. Residues: CASSASVGGGTEAFF.

The CDR3 spells CASSGGQGDGGQYV. CDR3 DNA: TGCGCCAGCAGTGGGGGACAGGGTGACGGCGGGCAGTACGTC. The rearrangement joins TRBV10-2 to TRBJ2-7, with TRBD1 matching over 9 bases. Germline values: CDR1 WSHSY, CDR2 SAAADI. V lost 4 bases and J lost 9; bases outside the gene matches: 10. There are 14 residues in the CDR3.

The chain joins TRBV5-4 to TRBJ2-2; D gene unclear. The V end lost 3 bases, the J end lost 4 bases, and 13 bases lay between the germline ends. CDR3 length: 15 amino acids. Germline V CDR1 and CDR2: SGHNT, YYREEE (reference sequence). The CDR3 region is CASSSPGSATGELFF. The DNA of the CDR3 is TGTGCCAGCAGCTCCCCCGGGTCGGCCACCGGGGAGCTGTTTTTT.

The chain has TRBV19 and TRBJ1-1, with TRBD1 matching over 10 bases. The J segment lost 8 bases and the V segment lost 3 bases, leaving 6 bases of the junction unmatched. This CDR3 spans 14 amino acids. CDR1 LNHDA and CDR2 SQIVND come from the germline V gene (reference sequence). The CDR3 region has the DNA TGTGCCAGTAGTATCGGACAGGGGGGAAAGGAAGCTTTCTTT. Its translation is CASSIGQGGKEAFF.

V is TRBV7-9 and J is TRBJ2-1; TRBD2 aligns across 12 bases. Germline V gives CDR1 SEHNR, CDR2 FQNEAQ (reference sequence). CDR3 length: 16 residues. V was pared by 5 bases and J by 2 bases, with 4 bases of the junction left unmatched. The CDR3 reads CASSLLAGGPYNEQFF. CDR3 nucleotide sequence: TGTGCCAGCAGCCTCCTAGCGGGAGGGCCCTACAATGAGCAGTTCTTC.

This chain links TRBV10-1 with TRBJ2-5; a weak D match, TRBD1 (5 bases). The V end lost 2 bases, the J end lost 4 bases, and 11 bases lay between the germline ends. The CDR3 consists of 14 residues. CDR1 and CDR2 from the germline V gene are WNHNN and SYGVQD (reference sequence). DNA for the CDR3: TGCGCCAGCAGTGAGGACAGACCCTCAGAGACCCAGTACTTC. Translation gives CASSEDRPSETQYF.

This clone was seen a single time. The rearrangement links TRBV6-5 to TRBJ1-4, with 7 bases fitting TRBD1. Trimming took 5 bases from V and 7 from J; bases not matched to a gene: 7. The CDR3 covers 14 residues. CDR1 is MNHEY and CDR2 is SVGAGI in the germline V gene. For the CDR3, the DNA is TGTGCCAGCAGTCCAACCGACAGGGTTGAAAAACTGTTTTTT. Amino acid sequence: CASSPTDRVEKLFF.

The CDR3 DNA sequence: TGCGCCAGCAGCTTGGTGGGCTCCGGGGTCCTACCGGGGGAGACCCAGTACTTC. Translated, it gives CASSLVGSGVLPGETQYF. V usage is TRBV5-1 and J usage is TRBJ2-5; a possible D gene is TRBD2 (5 bases). Trimming cost V 0 bases and J 5 bases, with 23 bases left between them. The CDR3 sequence is 18 residues long. CDR1 is SGHRS, CDR2 YFSETQ, per germline.

The J gene is TRBJ2-1, the V gene TRBV10-1; TRBD2 agrees at 10 bases. Germline CDR1 is WNHNN and CDR2 is SYGVQD (reference sequence). Germline trimming cut 0 bases from V and 3 bases from J; bases unmatched to any gene: 2. This CDR3 has 16 residues. The CDR3 DNA follows: TGCGCCAGCAGTGAGTCATGGACTAGCGGCTACAATGAGCAGTTCTTC. Encoded protein: CASSESWTSGYNEQFF.

This chain joins TRBV5-1 and TRBJ2-1; TRBD2 matches at 7 bases. Germline CDR1 is SGHRS and CDR2 is YFSETQ. The CDR3 spans 13 residues. V lost 4 bases, J lost 6 bases, and 4 bases stayed unmatched. The CDR3 region is CASSPGTINEQFF. The CDR3 DNA reads as TGCGCCAGCAGCCCGGGGACTATCAATGAGCAGTTCTTC.

V usage is TRBV5-6 and J usage is TRBJ1-2; no reliable D call. In germline, CDR1 is SGHDT, CDR2 YYEEEE. V dropped 0 bases and J dropped 4 bases, with 16 bases sitting between them. This CDR3 has 16 amino acids. CDR3: CASSLERVVVRYGYTF. For the CDR3, the DNA is TGTGCCAGCAGCTTGGAACGGGTGGTGGTACGCTATGGCTACACCTTC. Full variable domain (missing parts from reference TRBV5-6 and TRBJ1-2): DAGVTQSPTHLIKTRGQQVTLRCSPKSGHDTVSWYQQALGQGPQFIFQYYEEEERQRGNFPDRFSGHQFPNYSSELNVNALLLGDSALYLCASSLERVVVRYGYTFGSGTRLTVV.

This chain connects TRBV30 to TRBJ1-3; no definite D call. Germline V gene sequence: CDR1 GTSNPN, CDR2 SVGIG (reference sequence). Deletions cut 6 bases from V and 2 bases from J, with 11 bases between. The CDR3 sequence is 13 residues long. Written as DNA, the CDR3 is TGTGCCTGCCAGCTCGGGGCTGGAAACACCATATATTTT. Its translation is CACQLGAGNTIYF.

This clone has just one count. The J gene is TRBJ2-2, the V gene TRBV15; the D gene is possibly TRBD1 (6 bases). The germline V gene encodes CDR1 LNHNV and CDR2 YYDKDF (reference sequence). V was pared by 0 bases and J by 1 base, with 15 bases between. The CDR3 loop spans 18 amino acids. The CDR3 nucleotides read TGTGCCACCAGCAGAGATAACCCCACAGGGTGGAACACCGGGGAGCTGTTTTTT. Translating it yields CATSRDNPTGWNTGELFF.

This chain connects TRBV7-2 to TRBJ1-5; the D gene is possibly TRBD1 (6 bases). Germline values: CDR1 SGHTA, CDR2 FQGNSA. V shed 1 base and J shed 3 bases, with 10 bases lying between them. The CDR3 is made up of 15 amino acids. CDR3 nucleotide sequence: TGTGCCAGCAGCTTAGTAGGACAGACCAATCAGCCCCAGCATTTT. Encoded protein: CASSLVGQTNQPQHF. Full variable domain (rest looked up from reference TRBV7-2 and TRBJ1-5): GAGVSQSPSNKVTEKGKDVELRCDPISGHTALYWYRQSLGQGLEFLIYFQGNSAPDKSGLPSDRFSAERTGGSVSTLTIQRTQQEDSAVYLCASSLVGQTNQPQHFGDGTRLSIL.

The chain has TRBV5-4 and TRBJ1-1; no clear D gene. With 2 bases removed from V and 4 bases from J, the gap between germline ends came to 6 bases. The CDR3 runs 12 residues. Germline V gives CDR1 SGHNT, CDR2 YYREEE (reference sequence). CDR3 sequence reads: CASSLSLTEAFF. CDR3 in DNA: TGTGCCAGCAGCTTATCTCTCACTGAAGCTTTCTTT.

The chain links TRBV30 to TRBJ1-3, with no clear D. This CDR3 spans 16 amino acids. V was pared by 3 bases and J by 1 base, with 16 bases between. Germline values: CDR1 GTSNPN, CDR2 SVGIG (reference sequence). CDR3 sequence: CAWRPLLARSGNTIYF. CDR3 nucleotide sequence: TGTGCCTGGAGGCCCCTCTTGGCCAGGTCTGGAAACACCATATATTTT.

The chain links TRBV6-5 to TRBJ1-4; D remains unclear. Deletions cut 2 bases from V and 8 bases from J, with 9 bases between. From germline, CDR1 is MNHEY and CDR2 SVGAGI. The CDR3 is 13 amino acids. CDR3 bases: TGTGCCAGCAGTTACGGGCCGAAAGAAAAACTGTTTTTT. This encodes CASSYGPKEKLFF.

The chain couples TRBV27 to TRBJ1-6; unclear D gene. V gave up 2 bases and J gave up 8 bases, with 7 bases separating them. Germline V gives CDR1 MNHEY, CDR2 SMNVEV (reference sequence). The CDR3 sequence is 13 residues long. The CDR3 region has the DNA TGTGCCAGCAGTTTAATATCCGATTCACCCCTCCACTTT. Protein: CASSLISDSPLHF.

The V gene is TRBV6-1, the J gene TRBJ2-1; 8 positions match TRBD2. The CDR3 loop spans 15 amino acids. Germline-derived CDR1 and CDR2 are MNHNS and SASEGT. After removal of 6 bases from V and 4 bases from J, the junction contained 8 bases not matched to a gene. The CDR3 DNA reads as TGTGCCAGCAGACTCACTAGCGGAGCTTACAATGAGCAGTTCTTC. It yields the protein CASRLTSGAYNEQFF.

This clone showed up just once. The chain has TRBV12-2 and TRBJ2-7; the table calls TRBD1, which could not be checked here. TRBV12-2 counts as a pseudogene. CDR3 size: 16 residues. The CDR3 is CASRFCHGTGAYEQYV. In DNA form, the CDR3 reads TGTGCAAGTCGCTTTTGCCACGGGACAGGGGCCTACGAGCAGTACGTC.

The J gene is TRBJ2-3, the V gene TRBV6-1; 9 bases agree with TRBD2. V shed 2 bases, J shed 2 bases, and the junction held 5 bases outside the gene matches. Germline V gives CDR1 MNHNS, CDR2 SASEGT. This CDR3 spans 16 amino acids. CDR3 nucleotide sequence: TGTGCCAGCAGTGAACCAGCGGGGGGTTTCACAGATACGCAGTATTTT. It translates to CASSEPAGGFTDTQYF.

V is TRBV15 and J is TRBJ2-6, with 8 bases matching TRBD1. V lost 3 bases, J lost 0 bases, and 7 bases stayed unmatched. Germline CDR1 and CDR2: LNHNV and YYDKDF (reference sequence). This CDR3 has 18 amino acids. Written as DNA, the CDR3 is TGTGCCACCAGCAGCGGTCAGGGGGCCGCCTCTGGGGCCAACGTCCTGACTTTC. It codes for CATSSGQGAASGANVLTF.

This clone was detected only a few times. Additional DNA sequences in this sample encode the identical CDR3. The chain has TRBV6-5 and TRBJ1-2, with TRBD1 identical over 7 bases. V lost 5 bases to trimming and J lost 3 bases; unmatched junction nucleotides: 3. The CDR3 spans 13 residues. Germline V CDR1 and CDR2: MNHEY, SVGAGI. CDR3: CASSQDRDYGYTF. In DNA, the CDR3 is TGTGCCAGCAGTCAAGACAGGGACTATGGCTACACCTTC.

In nucleotides, the CDR3 is TGTGCCAGCAGCGTCCCCCGGGGAGGTGAAAAACTGTTTTTT. Its protein is CASSVPRGGEKLFF. The chain is built from TRBV6-1 and TRBJ1-4; D ambiguous. CDR1 is MNHNS and CDR2 is SASEGT in the germline V gene. The CDR3 runs 14 residues. Between the trimmed V and J ends, which lost 6 bases and 7 bases, there was a span of 15 bases.

V and J are TRBV23-1 and TRBJ1-4; no clear D. TRBV23-1 is designated an ORF whose function remains uncertain. V was cut by 11 bases and J by 6 bases, with 16 bases left in between. The CDR3 spans 13 residues. CDR3 residues: CARPGRIDEKLFF. DNA of the CDR3: TGCGCCCGCCCGGGGAGAATTGATGAAAAACTGTTTTTT.

V is TRBV5-8 and J is TRBJ2-1; 11 bases are shared with TRBD2. V lost 3 bases to trimming and J lost 4 bases; unmatched junction nucleotides: 3. Germline CDR1 is SGHTS and CDR2 is YDEGEE. This CDR3 comprises 15 residues. The CDR3 region is CASSSGTSGYNEQFF. CDR3 nucleotide sequence: TGTGCCAGCAGCTCCGGGACTAGCGGATACAATGAGCAGTTCTTC.